This TCR beta chain emerged from a study of identical twins. This clonotype has more than one count but fewer than ten. MiXCR was run by TCRdb on the 5' RACE reads, yielding one entry per CDR3 protein. The sample has 1.5 million to 2 million distinct CDR3 sequences, about 32% seen once. The CDR3 sequence is 15 residues long. The V gene end was trimmed by 1 base and the J gene end by 7 bases; junction bases not matched to a gene: 9. The germline gives CDR1 DFQATT, CDR2 SNEGSKA (reference sequence). V usage is TRBV20-1 and J usage is TRBJ1-4, with 7 bases fitting TRBD1. This clonotype originated in a newborn girl in good health. Sample: cord blood. CDR3 nucleotide sequence: TGCAGTGCTAGAGGACTGAGGGGGCGGACTGAAAAACTGTTTTTT. Its translation is CSARGLRGRTEKLFF.